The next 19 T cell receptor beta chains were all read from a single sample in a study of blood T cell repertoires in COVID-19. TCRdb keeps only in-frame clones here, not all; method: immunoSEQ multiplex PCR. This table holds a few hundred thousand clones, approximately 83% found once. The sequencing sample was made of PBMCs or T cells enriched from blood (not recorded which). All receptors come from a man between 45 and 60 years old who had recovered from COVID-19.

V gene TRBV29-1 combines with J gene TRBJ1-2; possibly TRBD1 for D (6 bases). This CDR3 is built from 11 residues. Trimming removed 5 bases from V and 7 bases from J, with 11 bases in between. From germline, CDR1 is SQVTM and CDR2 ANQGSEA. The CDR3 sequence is CSVQGLSGYTF. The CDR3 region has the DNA TGCAGCGTTCAGGGGTTGAGTGGCTACACCTTC.

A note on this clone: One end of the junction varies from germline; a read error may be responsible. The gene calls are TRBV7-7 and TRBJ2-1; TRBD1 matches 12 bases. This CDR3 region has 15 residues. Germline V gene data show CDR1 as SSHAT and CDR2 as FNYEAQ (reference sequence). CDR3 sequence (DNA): TGTGCTAGCAGCACCGGGACAGGGGGCTTCGATGAGCAGTTCTTC. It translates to CASSTGTGGFDEQFF.

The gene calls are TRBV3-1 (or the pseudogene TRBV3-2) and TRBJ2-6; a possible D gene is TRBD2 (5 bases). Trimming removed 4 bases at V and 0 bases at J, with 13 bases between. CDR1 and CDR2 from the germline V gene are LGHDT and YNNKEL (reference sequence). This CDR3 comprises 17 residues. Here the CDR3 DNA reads TGTGCCAGCAGCCCCGGACTCGCCCTCTCTGGGGCCAACGTCCTGACTTTC. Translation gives CASSPGLALSGANVLTF.

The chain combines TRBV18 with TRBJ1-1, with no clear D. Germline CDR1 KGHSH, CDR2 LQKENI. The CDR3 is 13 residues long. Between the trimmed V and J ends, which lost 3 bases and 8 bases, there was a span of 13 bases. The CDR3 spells CASSPSRGQEAFF. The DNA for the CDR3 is TGTGCCAGCTCACCTTCCCGGGGTCAAGAAGCTTTCTTT.

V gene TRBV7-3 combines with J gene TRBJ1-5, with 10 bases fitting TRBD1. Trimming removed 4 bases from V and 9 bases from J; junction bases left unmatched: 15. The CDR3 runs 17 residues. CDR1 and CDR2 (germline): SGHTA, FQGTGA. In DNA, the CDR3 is TGTGCCAGCAGCTCCTTAAAGTGGACAGGGGGGTGTGGGCCCCAGCATTTT. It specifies CASSSLKWTGGCGPQHF.

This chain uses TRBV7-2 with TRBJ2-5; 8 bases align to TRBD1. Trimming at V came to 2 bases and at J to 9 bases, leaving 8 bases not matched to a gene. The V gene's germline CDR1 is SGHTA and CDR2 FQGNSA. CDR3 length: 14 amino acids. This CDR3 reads CASSLLGQGVAQYF. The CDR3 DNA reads TGTGCCAGCAGCTTATTAGGACAGGGCGTCGCCCAGTACTTC.

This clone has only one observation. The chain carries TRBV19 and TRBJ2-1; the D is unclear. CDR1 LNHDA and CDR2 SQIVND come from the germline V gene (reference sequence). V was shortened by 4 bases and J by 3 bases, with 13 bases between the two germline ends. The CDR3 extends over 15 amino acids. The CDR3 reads CASSTPLRLYNEQFF. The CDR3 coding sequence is TGTGCCAGTAGTACCCCTCTGCGGCTCTACAATGAGCAGTTCTTC.

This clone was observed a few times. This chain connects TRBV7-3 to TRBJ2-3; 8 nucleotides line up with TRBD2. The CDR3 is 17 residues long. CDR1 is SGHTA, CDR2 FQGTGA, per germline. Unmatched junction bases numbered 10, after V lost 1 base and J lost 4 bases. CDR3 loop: CASSLIATSVSSDTQYF. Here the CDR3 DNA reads TGTGCCAGCAGCTTAATTGCGACTAGCGTTAGTTCAGATACGCAGTATTTT.

The CDR3 nucleotides read TGTGCCAGCAGTTTTGACAGGAAAGGAAACACCATATATTTT. The encoded protein is CASSFDRKGNTIYF. The chain has TRBV6-5 and TRBJ1-3; possible D gene TRBD1, 6 bases. CDR3 length: 14 amino acids. Germline V gene lookup returns CDR1 MNHEY and CDR2 SVGAGI. Trimming left V 4 bases short and J 4 bases short, with 11 bases between.

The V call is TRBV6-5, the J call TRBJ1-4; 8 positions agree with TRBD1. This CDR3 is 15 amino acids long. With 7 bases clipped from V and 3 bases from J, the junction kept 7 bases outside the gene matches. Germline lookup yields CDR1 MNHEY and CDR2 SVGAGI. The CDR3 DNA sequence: TGTGCCAGCACCCAACGACAGGGGCCTAATGAAAAACTGTTTTTT. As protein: CASTQRQGPNEKLFF.

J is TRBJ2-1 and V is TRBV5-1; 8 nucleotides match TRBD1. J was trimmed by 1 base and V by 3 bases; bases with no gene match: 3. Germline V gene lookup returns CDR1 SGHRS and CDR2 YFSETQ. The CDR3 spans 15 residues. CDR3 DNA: TGCGCCAGCAGCTCGACAGGGGTTTCCTACAATGAGCAGTTCTTC. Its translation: CASSSTGVSYNEQFF.

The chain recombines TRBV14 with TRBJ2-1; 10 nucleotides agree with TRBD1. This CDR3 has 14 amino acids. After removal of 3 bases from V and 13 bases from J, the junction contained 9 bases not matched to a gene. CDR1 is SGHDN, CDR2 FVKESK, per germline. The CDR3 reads CASSQTMDRGEQFF. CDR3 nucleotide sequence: TGTGCCAGCAGCCAGACGATGGACAGGGGGGAACAGTTCTTC.

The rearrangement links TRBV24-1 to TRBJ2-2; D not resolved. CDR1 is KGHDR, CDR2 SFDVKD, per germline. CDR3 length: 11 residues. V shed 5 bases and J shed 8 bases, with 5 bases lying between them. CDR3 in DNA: TGTGCCACCAGTGTTGAGGGGGAGCTGTTTTTT. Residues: CATSVEGELFF.

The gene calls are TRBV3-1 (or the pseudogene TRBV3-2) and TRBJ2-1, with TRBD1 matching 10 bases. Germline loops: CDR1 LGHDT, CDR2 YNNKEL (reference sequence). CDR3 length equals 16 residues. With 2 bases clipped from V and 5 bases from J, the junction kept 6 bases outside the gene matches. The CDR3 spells CASSQFPGQGNNEQFF. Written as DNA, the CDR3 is TGTGCCAGCAGCCAATTCCCGGGACAGGGGAACAATGAGCAGTTCTTC.

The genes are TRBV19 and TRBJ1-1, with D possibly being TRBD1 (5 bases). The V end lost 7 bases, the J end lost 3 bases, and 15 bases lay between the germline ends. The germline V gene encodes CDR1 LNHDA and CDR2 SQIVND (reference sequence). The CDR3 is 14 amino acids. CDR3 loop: CASISPGLDTEAFF. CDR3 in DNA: TGTGCCAGTATTTCACCGGGACTGGACACTGAAGCTTTCTTT.

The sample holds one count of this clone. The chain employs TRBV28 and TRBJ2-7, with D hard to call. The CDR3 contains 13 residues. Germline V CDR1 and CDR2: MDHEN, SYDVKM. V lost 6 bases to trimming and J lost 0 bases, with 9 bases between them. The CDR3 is CASSSPSSYEQYF. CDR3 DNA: TGTGCCAGCAGCTCCCCGTCCTCCTACGAGCAGTACTTC.

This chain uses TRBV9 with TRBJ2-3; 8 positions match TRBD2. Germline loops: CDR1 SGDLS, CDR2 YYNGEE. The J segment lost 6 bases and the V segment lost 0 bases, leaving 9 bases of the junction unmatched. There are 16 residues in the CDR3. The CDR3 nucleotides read TGTGCCAGCAGCGTAGGCCTAGCGGGTACCTGGGATACGCAGTATTTT. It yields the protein CASSVGLAGTWDTQYF.

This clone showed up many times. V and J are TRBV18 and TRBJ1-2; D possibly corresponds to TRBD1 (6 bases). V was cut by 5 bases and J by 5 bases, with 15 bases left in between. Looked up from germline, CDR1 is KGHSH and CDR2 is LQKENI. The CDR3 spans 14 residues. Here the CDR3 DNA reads TGTGCCAGCTCAACTCAGGGGTCGGGGTATGGCTACACCTTC. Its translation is CASSTQGSGYGYTF.

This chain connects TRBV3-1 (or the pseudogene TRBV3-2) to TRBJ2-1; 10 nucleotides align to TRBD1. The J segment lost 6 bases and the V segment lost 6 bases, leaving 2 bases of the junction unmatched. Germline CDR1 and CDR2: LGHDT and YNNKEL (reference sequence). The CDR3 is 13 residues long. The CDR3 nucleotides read TGTGCCAGCAGACGGACAGGGGGCAATGAGCAGTTCTTC. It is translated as CASRRTGGNEQFF.